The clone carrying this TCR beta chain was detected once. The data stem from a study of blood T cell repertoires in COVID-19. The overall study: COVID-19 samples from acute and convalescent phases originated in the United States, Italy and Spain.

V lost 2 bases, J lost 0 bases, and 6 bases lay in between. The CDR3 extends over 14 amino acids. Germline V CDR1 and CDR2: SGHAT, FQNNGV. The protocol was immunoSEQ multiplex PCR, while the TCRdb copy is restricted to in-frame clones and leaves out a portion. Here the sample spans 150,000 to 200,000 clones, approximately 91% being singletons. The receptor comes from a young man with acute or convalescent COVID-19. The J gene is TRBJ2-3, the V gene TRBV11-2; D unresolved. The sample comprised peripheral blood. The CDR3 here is CASSLYTSTDTQYF. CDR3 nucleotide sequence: TGTGCCAGCAGCTTATATACTAGCACAGATACGCAGTATTTT.